The rows below give T cell receptor beta chains drawn from one sample of a study of T cell responses to AZD1222 COVID-19 vaccine. The repertoire was sequenced with immunoSEQ multiplex PCR; TCRdb's copy has only in-frame clones and lacks some. The sample yields some 100,000 clones, approximately 86% seen once. The sample consisted of peripheral blood, taken 28 days after the second AZD1222 dose. Source of these receptors: an adult who received the AZD1222 COVID-19 vaccine. CDR3s include the opening cysteine and the closing phenylalanine or tryptophan. Each record gives: J gene, D gene, V gene, clone size, CDR3 protein, CDR3 DNA. The D gene is left open where the match is weak. The size of a clone is reported for some rows only, either as once, few or many, or as a class for expanded clones.

>TRBJ1-2|TRBD1|TRBV19|.
CASSITGQGGYGYTF
TGTGCCAGTAGTATAACTGGACAGGGCGGCTATGGCTACACCTTC
>TRBJ1-1|.|TRBV7-9|.
CASSEDGWNTEAFF
TGTGCCAGCAGCGAAGACGGATGGAACACTGAAGCTTTCTTT
>TRBJ2-5|TRBD2|TRBV10-2|.
CASAGLADQETQYF
TGCGCCAGCGCAGGACTAGCGGACCAAGAGACCCAGTACTTC
>TRBJ1-1|.|TRBV4-3|few
CASSHAPGRTEAFF
TGCGCCAGCAGCCACGCACCAGGGCGCACTGAAGCTTTCTTT
>TRBJ1-1|.|TRBV25-1|.
CASRTTAENTEAFF
TGTGCCAGCAGAACGACAGCGGAGAACACTGAAGCTTTCTTT
>TRBJ1-5|.|TRBV7-2|.
CASSSLGADQPQHF
TGTGCCAGCAGCTCGTTGGGGGCGGATCAGCCCCAGCATTTT
>TRBJ2-2|TRBD2|TRBV9|.
CASSASGWNTGELFF
TGTGCCAGCAGCGCTAGCGGATGGAACACCGGGGAGCTGTTTTTT
>TRBJ1-1|.|TRBV7-8|.
CASSLSGGNTEAFF
TGTGCCAGCAGCTTATCTGGGGGGAACACTGAAGCTTTCTTT
>TRBJ1-1|.|TRBV6-5|.
CASKLSERTEAFF
TGTGCCAGCAAACTTAGTGAACGCACTGAAGCTTTCTTT
>TRBJ1-5|.|TRBV6-2/TRBV6-3|.
CASSYSQDLPQHF
TGTGCCAGCAGTTACTCACAGGACTTACCCCAGCATTTT
>TRBJ1-2|TRBD1|TRBV28|.
CAIRDRSYGYTF
TGTGCCATCCGGGACAGGAGTTATGGCTACACCTTC
>TRBJ1-6|.|TRBV5-5|.
CASSKDRGNSPLHF
TGTGCCAGCAGCAAGGACCGAGGAAATTCACCCCTCCACTTT
>TRBJ2-1|TRBD2|TRBV7-6|.
CASSLGTSGRNEQFF
TGTGCCAGCAGCTTAGGGACTAGCGGGAGGAATGAGCAGTTCTTC
>TRBJ1-2|TRBD1|TRBV2|.
CASSGGQGYGYTF
TGTGCCAGCAGTGGGGGACAGGGCTATGGCTACACCTTC
>TRBJ1-1|.|TRBV2|.
CASSGNSIEAFF
TGTGCCAGCTCGGGAAATTCGATAGAAGCTTTCTTT
>TRBJ1-4|.|TRBV6-5|.
CASSYSQQGNEKLFF
TGTGCCAGCAGTTACTCACAACAGGGAAATGAAAAACTGTTTTTT
>TRBJ1-4|TRBD1|TRBV7-9|.
CASSHDRGSEKLFF
TGTGCCAGCAGCCATGACAGGGGTAGCGAAAAACTGTTTTTT
>TRBJ1-5|.|TRBV19|.
CASRQESNQPQHF
TGTGCCAGTAGACAGGAGAGCAATCAGCCCCAGCATTTT
>TRBJ1-2|TRBD1|TRBV2|.
CASWKTGVGVVGYTF
TGTGCCAGCTGGAAAACAGGGGTGGGGGTTGTTGGCTACACCTTC
>TRBJ1-1|.|TRBV7-9|.
CASSFGSAEAFF
TGTGCCAGCAGCTTTGGATCCGCTGAAGCTTTCTTT
>TRBJ2-5|TRBD2|TRBV7-6|.
CASRRGGEETQYF
TGTGCCAGCAGGCGGGGGGGCGAAGAGACCCAGTACTTC
>TRBJ1-4|.|TRBV6-6|once
CASSLRAEKLFF
TGTGCCAGCAGTCTCAGGGCCGAAAAACTGTTTTTT
>TRBJ2-2|.|TRBV6-5|.
CASSLRRAGELFF
TGTGCCAGCAGCCTTAGACGGGCCGGGGAGCTGTTTTTT
>TRBJ2-3|TRBD2|TRBV5-1|.
CASTPSGGGGDTQYF
TGCGCCAGCACCCCTAGCGGGGGGGGTGGAGATACGCAGTATTTT
>TRBJ2-3|.|TRBV3-1/TRBV3-2|.
CASSQDWTIF
TGTGCCAGCAGCCAAGATTGGACAATATTT
>TRBJ2-5|.|TRBV18|.
CASSPPDGETQYF
TGTGCCAGCTCCCCTCCCGACGGTGAGACCCAGTACTTC
>TRBJ2-3|TRBD1|TRBV18|.
CASSTGDTDTQYF
TGTGCCAGCTCAACAGGGGACACAGATACGCAGTATTTT
>TRBJ1-3|.|TRBV30|.
CAWRVAERSGNTIYF
TGTGCCTGGAGGGTCGCAGAAAGATCTGGAAACACCATATATTTT
>TRBJ1-2|.|TRBV25-1|.
CASSETEVYGYTF
TGTGCCAGCAGTGAGACAGAGGTCTATGGCTACACCTTC
>TRBJ2-7|TRBD1|TRBV9|.
CASSVGPGQGYEQYF
TGTGCCAGCAGCGTAGGACCGGGACAGGGTTACGAGCAGTACTTC
>TRBJ1-4|.|TRBV19|.
CASSMRQGLHSTNEKLFF
TGTGCCAGTAGTATGAGGCAGGGCTTGCATTCAACTAATGAAAAACTGTTTTTT
>TRBJ2-1|.|TRBV6-1|.
CASSEAIRGSSYNEQFF
TGTGCCAGCAGTGAAGCGATCCGGGGTAGCTCCTACAATGAGCAGTTCTTC
>TRBJ2-7|.|TRBV10-2|.
CASSERGVYEQYF
TGCGCCAGCAGTGAGAGGGGGGTCTACGAGCAGTACTTC
>TRBJ2-2|.|TRBV2|.
CASSELRAGELFF
TGTGCCAGCAGTGAGCTTCGAGCCGGGGAGCTGTTTTTT
>TRBJ1-2|.|TRBV5-4|.
CASSLPGTAIGYTF
TGTGCCAGCAGCTTGCCGGGGACTGCTATCGGCTACACCTTC
>TRBJ2-3|TRBD1|TRBV3-1/TRBV3-2|once
CASSQAQTGGSGTDTQYF
TGTGCCAGCAGCCAAGCCCAAACAGGGGGCTCCGGCACAGATACGCAGTATTTT
>TRBJ2-3|.|TRBV7-9|.
CASSPGGEQTDTQYF
TGTGCCAGCAGCCCGGGGGGCGAGCAGACAGATACGCAGTATTTT
>TRBJ2-3|TRBD2|TRBV6-5|once
CASRGTSGTTDTQYF
TGTGCCAGCAGGGGGACTAGCGGGACCACAGATACGCAGTATTTT
>TRBJ2-7|.|TRBV27|.
CASSLQVSYEQYF
TGTGCCAGCAGTTTACAGGTCTCCTACGAGCAGTACTTC
>TRBJ2-7|.|TRBV18|.
CASSPLDGAYEQYF
TGTGCCAGCTCACCATTGGACGGAGCCTACGAGCAGTACTTC
>TRBJ1-4|.|TRBV18|once
CASSPSNEKLFF
TGTGCCAGCTCACCTAGCAATGAAAAACTGTTTTTT
>TRBJ2-5|TRBD2|TRBV13|.
CASSPPAGGGSQETQYF
TGTGCCAGCAGCCCCCCCGCGGGCGGGGGTTCTCAAGAGACCCAGTACTTC